One TCR beta chain is described in this entry. No antigen is known for it. No base-level quality is on record; no much larger clone is a single base apart. The time point label of this sample denotes: about 28 days (+/-7) after the second vaccine dose. Because spike-specific TCR depth and breadth did not differ between the two schedules, AZD1222 recipients who got a second dose at roughly 4 weeks were pooled with those who got a second dose at roughly 12 weeks. Vaccinee samples came from UK trials COV001 and COV002, including a single-blind randomized controlled phase 2/3 trial of AZD1222 (ChAdOx1 nCoV-19) in healthy adults. Trial participant PBMC samples were collected at day 0 and day 28 after the second dose for TCRbeta chain sequencing. Counted from cysteine to phenylalanine, this CDR3 has 15 amino acids. The retained sequence is limited to the CDR3, 45 bases, with the frame set at the first base. For this chain, trimming is 7 bases at the V end and 6 bases at the J end, and the number of junction bases without a gene match is 5. In the germline V gene, CDR1 corresponds to MNHEY and CDR2 to SVGAGI.

These data come from a study of T cell responses to AZD1222 COVID-19 vaccine (dated by TCRdb to the early 2020s). In the study overall: A total of approximately 240 trial participants underwent TCR sequencing, of whom 200 to 220 received two doses of AZD1222 and some 26 received two doses of the MenACWY control vaccine. Trial participants were enrolled by age into 18-55, 56-69 and 70-plus year subgroups, with around 150, 28 and 57 TCR-sequenced participants respectively. Results the study describes overall, beyond this receptor: Only five to seven AZD1222 recipients were SARS-CoV-2 seropositive at baseline, limiting conclusions about previously exposed vaccinees. In the small 56-69-year group, the increase in depth fell short of significance, most likely because of low power. Vaccine-associated CD4 TCRs spanned the whole spike protein, with dominant responses in regions 160-218 and 743-854. A significant rise in spike-specific TCR breadth and depth was observed after two AZD1222 doses relative to day 0 and relative to MenACWY recipients. Because no samples from the day 14 peak response were available, repertoires could be characterized only after the peak T cell response. Reportedly, almost half of the unique spike-specific TCRs recognized epitopes lying outside the regions that are mutated in the B.1.351 and B.1.1.7 variants. Most participants were white British and females outnumbered males, and the authors suggested that clonal diversity may have been underestimated.

The CDR3 regions of human TCRbeta chains were analyzed by immunosequencing. As for the authors' bioinformatics: TCRs in the repertoires were compared against a reference library of SARS-CoV-2-specific TCRs that had been generated with the MIRA antigen-specificity platform. Breadth meant the fraction of unique TCRs that were SARS-CoV-2-associated, whereas depth meant the fraction of total T cells that were SARS-CoV-2-associated. Using the MIRA data, each spike-specific TCR was mapped to the spike region that the TCR reacts to and placed in a CD4 or CD8 class. Log10-transformed breadth and depth values were compared by one-way ANOVA with Sidak's multiple comparisons tests. This immuneACCESS table, as held by TCRdb, lists in-frame sequences with V and J called but not all clones. Of the missing ones, under half trace to an unresolved V gene in checked studies; the others have no known cause. Clone size and V and J calls were adopted from that table, with D and trimming inferred from the DNA. The sample data list about 100,000 clones, and around 93% of these were observed just once. The ten largest clonotypes hold under 9.5% of the sample.

Material: peripheral blood, obtained 28 days after the second AZD1222 dose. This sequence was found in an adult who received the AZD1222 COVID-19 vaccine. The rearranged segments are TRBV6-5 and TRBJ2-1; the junction holds 14 bases that match TRBD2. In nucleotides, the sequence is TGTGCCAGCACCCAAGGACTAGCGGGAGGCAATGAGCAGTTCTTC. Translated, this is CASTQGLAGGNEQFF.